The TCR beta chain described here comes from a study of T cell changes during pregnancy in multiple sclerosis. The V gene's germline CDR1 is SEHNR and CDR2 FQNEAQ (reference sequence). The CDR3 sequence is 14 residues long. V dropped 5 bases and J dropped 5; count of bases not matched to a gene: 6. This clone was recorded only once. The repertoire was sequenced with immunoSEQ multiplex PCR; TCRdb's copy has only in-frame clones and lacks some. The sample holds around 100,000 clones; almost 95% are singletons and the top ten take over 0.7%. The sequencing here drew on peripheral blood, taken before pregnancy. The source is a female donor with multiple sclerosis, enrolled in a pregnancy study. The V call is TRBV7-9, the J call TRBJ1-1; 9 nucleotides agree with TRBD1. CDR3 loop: CASSPGTGLTEAFF. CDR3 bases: TGTGCCAGCAGCCCCGGGACAGGGTTGACTGAAGCTTTCTTT.